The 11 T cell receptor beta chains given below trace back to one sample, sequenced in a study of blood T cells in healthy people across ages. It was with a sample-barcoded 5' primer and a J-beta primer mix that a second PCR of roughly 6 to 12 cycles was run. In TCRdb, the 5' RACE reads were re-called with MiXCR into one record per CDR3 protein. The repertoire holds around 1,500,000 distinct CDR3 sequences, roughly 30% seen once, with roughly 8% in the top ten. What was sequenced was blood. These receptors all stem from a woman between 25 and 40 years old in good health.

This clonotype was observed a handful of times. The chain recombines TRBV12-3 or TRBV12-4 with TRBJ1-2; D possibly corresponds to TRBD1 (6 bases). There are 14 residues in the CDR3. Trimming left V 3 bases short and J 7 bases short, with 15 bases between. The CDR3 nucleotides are TGTGCCAGCAGTTTGAGTCGGGGACATGGTGGCTACACCTTC. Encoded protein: CASSLSRGHGGYTF.

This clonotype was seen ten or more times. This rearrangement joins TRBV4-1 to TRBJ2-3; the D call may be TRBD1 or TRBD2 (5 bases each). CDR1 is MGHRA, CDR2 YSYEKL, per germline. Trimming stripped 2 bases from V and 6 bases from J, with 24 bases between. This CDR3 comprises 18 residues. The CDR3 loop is CASSQPWGSDTRRDTQYF. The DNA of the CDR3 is TGCGCCAGCAGCCAACCTTGGGGGAGCGACACCCGGCGCGATACGCAGTATTTT.

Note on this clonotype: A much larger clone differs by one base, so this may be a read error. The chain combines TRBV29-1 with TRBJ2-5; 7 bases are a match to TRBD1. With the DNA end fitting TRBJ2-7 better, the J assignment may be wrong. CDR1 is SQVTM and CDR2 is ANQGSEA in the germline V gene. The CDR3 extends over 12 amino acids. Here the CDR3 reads CSVGGQPLEQYF. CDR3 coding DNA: TGCAGCGTTGGGGGACAGCCTCTCGAGCAGTACTTC.

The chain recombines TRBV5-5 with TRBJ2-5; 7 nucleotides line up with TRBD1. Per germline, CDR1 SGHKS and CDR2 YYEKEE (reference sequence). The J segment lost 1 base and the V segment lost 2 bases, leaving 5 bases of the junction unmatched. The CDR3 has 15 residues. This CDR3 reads CASSLLTGLQETQYF. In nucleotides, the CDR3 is TGTGCCAGCAGCTTACTGACAGGGCTCCAAGAGACCCAGTACTTC. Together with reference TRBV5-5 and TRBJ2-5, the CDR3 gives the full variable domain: DAGVTQSPTHLIKTRGQQVTLRCSPISGHKSVSWYQQVLGQGPQFIFQYYEKEERGRGNFPDRFSARQFPNYSSELNVNALLLGDSALYLCASSLLTGLQETQYFGPGTRLLVL.

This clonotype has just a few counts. The CDR3 DNA reads as TGTGCCAGCAGCCGCAGGTACTCTAGCACAGATACGCAGTATTTT. Translating it yields CASSRRYSSTDTQYF. This rearrangement joins TRBV7-2 to TRBJ2-3; no reliable D call. CDR1 is SGHTA and CDR2 is FQGNSA in the germline V gene. This CDR3 has 15 amino acids. V gave up 5 bases and J gave up 0 bases, with 12 bases separating them.

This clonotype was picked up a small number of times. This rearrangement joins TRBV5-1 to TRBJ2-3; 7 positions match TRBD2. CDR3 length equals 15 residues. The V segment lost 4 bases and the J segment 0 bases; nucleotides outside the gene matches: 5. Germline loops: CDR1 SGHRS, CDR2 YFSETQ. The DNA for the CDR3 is TGCGCCAGCAGCGGGGGGGTTTCTAGCACAGATACGCAGTATTTT. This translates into CASSGGVSSTDTQYF.

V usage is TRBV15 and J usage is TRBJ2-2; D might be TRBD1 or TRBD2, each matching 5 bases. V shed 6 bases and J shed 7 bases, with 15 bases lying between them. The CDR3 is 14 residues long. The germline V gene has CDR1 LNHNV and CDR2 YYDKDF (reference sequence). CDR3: CATRGWGSGGELFF. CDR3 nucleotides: TGTGCCACCAGGGGGTGGGGGTCAGGCGGGGAGCTGTTTTTT.

CDR3: CAWSVRGRYGLNEQFF. CDR3 nucleotide sequence: TGTGCCTGGAGTGTACGCGGGAGGTATGGCCTTAATGAGCAGTTCTTC. The chain carries TRBV30 and TRBJ2-1; 8 bases fit TRBD2. The CDR3 spans 16 residues. V lost 0 bases and J lost 7; bases outside the gene matches: 11. Germline V CDR1 and CDR2: GTSNPN, SVGIG (reference sequence).

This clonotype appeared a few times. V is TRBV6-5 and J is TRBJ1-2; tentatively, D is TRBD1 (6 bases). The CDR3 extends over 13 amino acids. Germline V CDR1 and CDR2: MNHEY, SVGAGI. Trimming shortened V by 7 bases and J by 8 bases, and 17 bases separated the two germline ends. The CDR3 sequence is CASTITPGEGYTF. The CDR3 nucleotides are TGTGCCAGCACCATCACCCCAGGGGAGGGCTACACCTTC.

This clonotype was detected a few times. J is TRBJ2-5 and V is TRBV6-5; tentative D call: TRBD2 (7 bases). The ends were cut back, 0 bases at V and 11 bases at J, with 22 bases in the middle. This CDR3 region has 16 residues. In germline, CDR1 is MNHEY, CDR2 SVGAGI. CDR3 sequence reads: CASSYSPTGSGRGQYF. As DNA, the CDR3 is TGTGCCAGCAGTTACTCCCCGACAGGCTCGGGGCGGGGGCAGTACTTC.

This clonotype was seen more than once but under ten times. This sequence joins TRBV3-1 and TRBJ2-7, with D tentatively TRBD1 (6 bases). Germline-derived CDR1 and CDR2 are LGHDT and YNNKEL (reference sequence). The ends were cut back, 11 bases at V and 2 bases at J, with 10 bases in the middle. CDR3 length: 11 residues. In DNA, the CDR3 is TGTGCCGCAGGGGTCCCCTACGAGCAGTACTTC. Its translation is CAAGVPYEQYF.